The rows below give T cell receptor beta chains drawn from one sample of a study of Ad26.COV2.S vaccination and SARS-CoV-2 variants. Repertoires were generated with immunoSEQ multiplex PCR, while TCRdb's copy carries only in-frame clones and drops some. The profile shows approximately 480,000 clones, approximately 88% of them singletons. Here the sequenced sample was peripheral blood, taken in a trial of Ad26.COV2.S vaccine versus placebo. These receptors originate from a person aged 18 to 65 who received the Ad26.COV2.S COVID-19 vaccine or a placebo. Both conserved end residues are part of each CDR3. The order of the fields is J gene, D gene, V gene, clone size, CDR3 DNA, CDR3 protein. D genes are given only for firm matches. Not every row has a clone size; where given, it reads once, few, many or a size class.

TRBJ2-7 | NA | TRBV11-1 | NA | TGTGCCAGCAGCTTAGGGGCCAACTACGAGCAGTACTTC | CASSLGANYEQYF
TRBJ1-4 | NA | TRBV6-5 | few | TGTGCCAGCAGTTACTCCGCTTCGACAGCGGGTGGGAAACTGTTTTTT | CASSYSASTAGGKLFF
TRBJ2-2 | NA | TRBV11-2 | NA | TGTGCCAGCAGCTTGCATGTTGGGGGCGGGAACACCGGGGAGCTGTTTTTT | CASSLHVGGGNTGELFF
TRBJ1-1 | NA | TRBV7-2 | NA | TGTGCCAGCAGCCCCCAGCTGGGACAAGGCGGGACTGAAGCTTTCTTT | CASSPQLGQGGTEAFF
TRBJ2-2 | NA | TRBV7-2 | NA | TGTGCCAGCAGCTTCTCGACTCCCGGCGGCACCGGGGAGCTGTTTTTT | CASSFSTPGGTGELFF
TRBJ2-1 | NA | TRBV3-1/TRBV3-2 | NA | TGTGCCAGCAGCCTTGCGGGAACGCGCAATGAGCAGTTCTTC | CASSLAGTRNEQFF
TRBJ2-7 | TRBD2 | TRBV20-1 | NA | TGCAGTGCTAGTCAGACTAGCGGAATTACCTACGAGCAGTACTTC | CSASQTSGITYEQYF
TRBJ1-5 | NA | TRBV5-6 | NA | TGTGCCAGCAGCCAAACACCTGGGCAGCCCCAGCATTTT | CASSQTPGQPQHF
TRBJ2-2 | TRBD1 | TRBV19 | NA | TGTGCCAGTAGAGGACAGGGGGCCGCGAACACCGGGGAGCTGTTTTTT | CASRGQGAANTGELFF
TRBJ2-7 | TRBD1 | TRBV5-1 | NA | TGCGCCAGCAGCGCATACAGGGGGCAACCCTACGAGCAGTACTTC | CASSAYRGQPYEQYF
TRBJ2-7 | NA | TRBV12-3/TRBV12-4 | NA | TGTGCCAGCAGGGCCGGGAACGAGCAGTACTTC | CASRAGNEQYF
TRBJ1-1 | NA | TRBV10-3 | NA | TGTGCCATCAGGGAATGGACGGCTACTGAAGCTTTCTTT | CAIREWTATEAFF
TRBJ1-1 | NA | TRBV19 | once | TGTGCCAGTAGTATCGGACCTGGGGCTTTCTTT | CASSIGPGAFF
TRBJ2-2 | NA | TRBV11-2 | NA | TGTGCCAGCAGCTCCGTCAGATCCGGGGAGCTGTTTTTT | CASSSVRSGELFF
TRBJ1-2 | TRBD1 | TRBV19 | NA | TGTGCCAGTAGTACCCCGACAGGGCCCTATGGCTACACCTTC | CASSTPTGPYGYTF
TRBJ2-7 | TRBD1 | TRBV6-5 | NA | TGTGCCAGTCGGGACAGGGGGCTTCCCGAGCAGTACTTC | CASRDRGLPEQYF
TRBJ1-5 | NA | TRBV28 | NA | TGTGCCAGCAACCCACAGGGACTTAGCGATCAGCCCCAGCATTTT | CASNPQGLSDQPQHF